A selection of T cell receptor beta chains follows, all from one sample in a study of T-cell reconstitution after alpha-beta-depleted transplantation in children. TCRdb called the PCR reads again in MiXCR, with one record for every CDR3 protein. The profile shows a few hundred thousand distinct CDR3 sequences, around 9.7% of them singletons. The sample was PBMCs from the stem cell graft donor, taken from the stem cell graft. The receptors originated from a human donor who donated a stem cell graft to a child with SCID. Both conserved end residues are part of each CDR3. D genes are given only for firm matches. Size is omitted from some rows. Given values are once, few, many or a class for expanded clones.

NA | TRBJ1-4 | NA | TRBV20-1 | TGCAGTGCCTCCAACTCCGTCTTGGGGAATGAAAAACTGTTTTTT | CSASNSVLGNEKLFF
NA | TRBJ1-4 | many | TRBV19 | TGTGCTGCCGGAGGGCCTAATGAAAAACTGTTTTTT | CAAGGPNEKLFF
TRBD1 | TRBJ2-4 | many | TRBV5-6 | TGTGCCAGCAGTTACCCGGGACAGGGGAACATTCAGTACTTC | CASSYPGQGNIQYF
TRBD2 | TRBJ2-3 | many | TRBV11-2 | TGTGCCAGCGCCGTTTTCGGGACTAGCGGGGGAGGGACAGATACGCAGTATTTT | CASAVFGTSGGGTDTQYF
NA | TRBJ1-6 | many | TRBV11-2 | TGTGCCAGCAGCGGGTGGAGTTCACCCCTCCACTTT | CASSGWSSPLHF
TRBD1 | TRBJ2-7 | many | TRBV28 | TGTGCCAGCAGTTCCACTCGGACAGGGGGCGAGCAGTACTTC | CASSSTRTGGEQYF
NA | TRBJ1-2 | many | TRBV3-1 | TGTGCCAGCAGCCCCAAAAGGAACTATGGCTACACCTTC | CASSPKRNYGYTF
NA | TRBJ1-6 | many | TRBV7-8 | TGTGCCAGCAGCTTAAAAGGGAGGAATTCACCCCTCCACTTT | CASSLKGRNSPLHF
TRBD1 | TRBJ2-2 | many | TRBV28 | TGTGCCAGCAGTGGGGACAGGGGGTTTGAGAACACCGGGGAGCTGTTTTTT | CASSGDRGFENTGELFF
NA | TRBJ2-7 | NA | TRBV19 | TGTGCCAGTAGTCCCGGGCCCTCTGTCCACGAGCAGTACTTC | CASSPGPSVHEQYF
TRBD1 | TRBJ1-5 | many | TRBV20-1 | TGCAGTGCTATAAGCCCAAACAGGGGGGATCAGCCCCAGCATTTT | CSAISPNRGDQPQHF
TRBD1 | TRBJ1-5 | many | TRBV7-2 | TGTGCCAGCAGCTTAGCCCCAGGGGGCGCGGATCAGCCCCAGCATTTT | CASSLAPGGADQPQHF
TRBD1 | TRBJ2-2 | few | TRBV2 | TGTGCCAGCGGGGGGACAGGGGGCGCGACCGGGGAGCTGTTTTTT | CASGGTGGATGELFF
TRBD1 | TRBJ2-1 | many | TRBV6-5 | TGTGCCAGCAGTTTCCCCGGGGACAGGAATGAGCAGTTCTTC | CASSFPGDRNEQFF
TRBD1 | TRBJ1-4 | many | TRBV6-2/TRBV6-3 | TGTGCCAGCAGTTGGCCCGGGACAGGGGGCGAAAAACTGTTTTTT | CASSWPGTGGEKLFF
TRBD1 | TRBJ2-3 | many | TRBV10-3 | TGTGCCATCGTACGGGACAGAGGCACAGATACGCAGTATTTT | CAIVRDRGTDTQYF
NA | TRBJ2-5 | many | TRBV5-6 | TGTGCCAGCAGCTCGACCCGTCCGGAGACCCAGTACTTC | CASSSTRPETQYF
NA | TRBJ2-1 | many | TRBV5-5 | TGTGTCTCGGGGGAGAGGTTATACAATGAGCAGTTCTTC | CVSGERLYNEQFF
TRBD1 | TRBJ2-1 | many | TRBV5-1 | TGCGCCAGCAGCTCCGGACAGGGCGGTGAGCAGTTCTTC | CASSSGQGGEQFF
NA | TRBJ1-5 | few | TRBV12-3/TRBV12-4 | TGTGCCAGCAGAGGAGGGCAGTTCGATCAGCCCCAGCATTTT | CASRGGQFDQPQHF
TRBD1 | TRBJ2-4 | many | TRBV18 | TGTGCCAGCTCACCAACCGGGACAGGGCGTATTCACATTCAGTACTTC | CASSPTGTGRIHIQYF
NA | TRBJ1-1 | few | TRBV21-1 | TGTGCCAGCAGCAAACAGCCCCCCCGCTTTAGGCTATCGAACACTGAAGCTTTCTTT | CASSKQPPRFRLSNTEAFF
NA | TRBJ2-1 | many | TRBV20-1 | TGCAGTGCTAGAGATCAGGGCAGGGGGGCTTACAATGAGCAGTTCTTC | CSARDQGRGAYNEQFF
TRBD2 | TRBJ2-1 | many | TRBV7-6 | TGTGCCAGCAGCTTAGTTGCCTTTCCTAGCGGGGGGGCCAGTAATGAGCAGTTCTTC | CASSLVAFPSGGASNEQFF
NA | TRBJ2-7 | many | TRBV5-1 | TGCGCCAGCAGCTTCTCTTCGGACAGACCCTCCTACGAGCAGTACTTC | CASSFSSDRPSYEQYF
NA | TRBJ1-6 | many | TRBV20-1 | TGCAGTGCTGCACAACCGGGACCGCTAAATAATTCACCCCTCCACTTT | CSAAQPGPLNNSPLHF
NA | TRBJ1-1 | many | TRBV5-1 | TGTGCCAGCAGCTTAGGAGGGGACACTGAAGCTTTCTTT | CASSLGGDTEAFF
NA | TRBJ2-1 | few | TRBV10-3 | TGTGCCATCAGTGAGGTCGAGCGGCTTAGCTCCTACAATGAGCAGTTCTTC | CAISEVERLSSYNEQFF
NA | TRBJ1-2 | many | TRBV6-1 | TGTGCCAGCAGTGAAGCAGGGAGCGGTGGCTACACCTTC | CASSEAGSGGYTF
NA | TRBJ2-6 | many | TRBV4-3 | TGCGCCAGCAGCCAGGACACCTTCTCTGGGGCCAACGTCCTGACTTTC | CASSQDTFSGANVLTF
TRBD2 | TRBJ2-1 | many | TRBV9 | TGTGCCAGCAGCGTAGCTCTAGCGGGGGACAATGAGCAGTTCTTC | CASSVALAGDNEQFF
NA | TRBJ2-1 | many | TRBV3-1 | TGTGCCAGCAGCCAAGGGGGTCTAGTCAGCGCATCCTACAATGAGCAGTTCTTC | CASSQGGLVSASYNEQFF
TRBD2 | TRBJ2-2 | many | TRBV27 | TGTGCCAGCAGTTTATTCCGCCAGCGGGGGCGCAACACCGGGGAGCTGTTTTTT | CASSLFRQRGRNTGELFF
TRBD1 | TRBJ1-3 | few | TRBV5-1 | TGCGCCAGCAGCTCCGGACAGGGTGAAAACACCATATATTTT | CASSSGQGENTIYF
NA | TRBJ2-6 | many | TRBV4-3 | TGCGCCAGCAGCCCGGGACGAAACTCTGGGGCCAACGTCCTGACTTTC | CASSPGRNSGANVLTF
TRBD1 | TRBJ1-2 | many | TRBV4-2 | TGTGCCAGCAGCCAGTCGCCGGGGGACAGGGTTTTTACCGCCAATGGCTACACCTTC | CASSQSPGDRVFTANGYTF
TRBD2 | TRBJ2-1 | NA | TRBV2 | TGTGCCATCTGTTTAAAGGGTAGCGGGGGACCGACAGACAATGAGCAGTTCTTC | CAICLKGSGGPTDNEQFF
TRBD2 | TRBJ2-7 | many | TRBV7-2 | TGTGCCAGCAGCCCCCAAAGCGGGGGGCTGTACGAGCAGTACTTC | CASSPQSGGLYEQYF
NA | TRBJ1-4 | NA | TRBV29-1 | TGCAGCGCAGGACAGCTGAATGAAAAACTGTTTTTT | CSAGQLNEKLFF
NA | TRBJ2-3 | NA | TRBV5-1 | TGCGCCAGCAGCTCGACAGAACTGGGCACAGATACGCAGTATTTT | CASSSTELGTDTQYF
NA | TRBJ2-5 | many | TRBV7-9 | TGTGCCAGCACCCAGTACCAAGAGACCCAGTACTTC | CASTQYQETQYF
NA | TRBJ2-7 | many | TRBV27 | TGTGCCAGCAGTTTACAAGCAGGGATCTCCTACGAGCAGTACTTC | CASSLQAGISYEQYF
TRBD2 | TRBJ2-3 | NA | TRBV2 | TGTGCCAGCAGTGATGGCGGGGGGGACACAGATACGCAGTATTTT | CASSDGGGDTDTQYF
NA | TRBJ1-1 | many | TRBV2 | TGTGCCGCACCCGGGACCAAAAACACTGAAGCTTTCTTT | CAAPGTKNTEAFF
NA | TRBJ2-1 | many | TRBV7-8 | TGTGCCAGCAGCTTAGCGGGACTTCCCACCTATGAGCAGTTCTTC | CASSLAGLPTYEQFF
NA | TRBJ1-1 | many | TRBV2 | TGTGCCAGCATTTGGGGCAGAGGCACTGAAGCTTTCTTT | CASIWGRGTEAFF
NA | TRBJ2-7 | many | TRBV7-3 | TGTGCCAGCAGCTTAGGGGGAATGGCCTACGAGCAGTACTTC | CASSLGGMAYEQYF
NA | TRBJ1-1 | many | TRBV20-1 | TGCAGTGCTAGCCCCAACACTGAAGCTTTCTTT | CSASPNTEAFF